The clone carrying this T cell receptor (beta chain) was counted once. Its antigen is unknown. This sample was taken from a study of STAT5B mutations in CD4+ large granular lymphocyte leukemia. For the study at large: Among healthy controls, a particular HLA allele went with more CDR3 'QG' motifs.

Findings and limits, study-wide: Patient CD4-sorted repertoires looked more clonal than healthy CD4+ repertoires, even without putative leukemic clones. The CD4+ versus CD8+ T-LGLL clonality difference may reflect limited sample size. No patients shared main leukemic clonotypes, though about 24% appeared at low frequency elsewhere.

Profiling relied on immunoSEQ multiplex PCR, and the TCRdb table lists in-frame clones only, not all of them. The sample has tens of thousands of clones; roughly 72% are singletons. Trimming took 4 bases from V and 6 from J; bases not matched to a gene: 6. Germline CDR1 is SNHLY and CDR2 is FYNNEI. The CDR3 runs 14 residues. This sequence joins TRBV2 and TRBJ2-3, with TRBD2 matching over 8 bases. Input material: CD4+ T cells from blood buffy coats. The sequence derives from a human donor in good health. CDR3 sequence reads: CASSVQRGPDTQYF. CDR3 nucleotides: TGTGCCAGCAGTGTCCAGCGGGGGCCGGATACGCAGTATTTT. Supplemented by reference TRBV2 and TRBJ2-3, the full variable domain reads EPEVTQTPSHQVTQMGQEVILRCVPISNHLYFYWYRQILGQKVEFLVSFYNNEISEKSEIFDDQFSVERPDGSNFTLKIRSTKLEDSAMYFCASSVQRGPDTQYFGPGTRLTVL.